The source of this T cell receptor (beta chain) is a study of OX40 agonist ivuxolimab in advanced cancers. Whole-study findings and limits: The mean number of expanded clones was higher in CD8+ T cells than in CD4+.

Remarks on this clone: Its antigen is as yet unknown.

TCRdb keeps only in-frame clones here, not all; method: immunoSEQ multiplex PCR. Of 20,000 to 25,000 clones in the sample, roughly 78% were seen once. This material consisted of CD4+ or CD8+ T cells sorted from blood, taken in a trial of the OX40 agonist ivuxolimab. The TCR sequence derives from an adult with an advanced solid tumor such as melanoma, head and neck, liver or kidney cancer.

The CDR3 is CASSPRREANYGYTF. The CDR3, as DNA: TGTGCCAGCAGCCCGAGGCGGGAGGCTAACTATGGCTACACCTTC. The chain has TRBV11-2 and TRBJ1-2; D is undetermined. Trimming removed 5 bases at V and 0 bases at J, with 13 bases between. In germline, CDR1 is SGHAT, CDR2 FQNNGV. There are 15 residues in the CDR3.